This T cell receptor beta chain was identified during a study of blood T cell repertoires in COVID-19. Study at large: The United States, Italy and Spain were the sources of the acute and convalescent COVID-19 samples.

Germline lookup yields CDR1 SNHLY and CDR2 FYNNEI. The ends lost 9 bases at V and 0 bases at J; junction bases unmatched: 4. This CDR3 is built from 13 residues. The authors' processing: Using reference gene primer amplification, nucleated cell counts were estimated. The repertoire was sequenced with immunoSEQ multiplex PCR; TCRdb's copy has only in-frame clones and lacks some. The DNA was the basis for D and trimming; V, J and clone size are from that table. The top ten hold 8% to 9% of the sample, which has under 150,000 clones, roughly 88% seen once. The V gene is TRBV2, the J gene TRBJ2-7; 8 nucleotides match TRBD1. The sample comprised peripheral blood. This clonotype was sampled from an older woman who had recovered from COVID-19. The CDR3 nucleotides are TGTGCCAGTACAGGGGGGAGCTCCTACGAGCAGTACTTC. This encodes CASTGGSSYEQYF.